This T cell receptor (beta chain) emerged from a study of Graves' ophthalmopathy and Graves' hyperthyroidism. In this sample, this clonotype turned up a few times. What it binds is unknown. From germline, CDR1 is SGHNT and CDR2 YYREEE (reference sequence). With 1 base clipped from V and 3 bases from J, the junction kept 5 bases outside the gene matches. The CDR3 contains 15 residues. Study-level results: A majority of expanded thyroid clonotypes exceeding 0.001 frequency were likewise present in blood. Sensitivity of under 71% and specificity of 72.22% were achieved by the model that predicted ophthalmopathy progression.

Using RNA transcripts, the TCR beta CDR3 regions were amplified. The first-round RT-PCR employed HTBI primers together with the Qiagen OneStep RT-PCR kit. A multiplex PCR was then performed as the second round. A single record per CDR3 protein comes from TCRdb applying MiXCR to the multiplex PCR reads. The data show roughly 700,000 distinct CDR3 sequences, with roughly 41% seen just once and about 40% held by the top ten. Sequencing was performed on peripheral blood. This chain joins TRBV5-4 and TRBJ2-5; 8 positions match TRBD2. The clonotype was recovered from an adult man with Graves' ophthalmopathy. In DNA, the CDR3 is TGTGCCAGCAGCTTGAGGTCAGCGGGAGAAGAGACCCAGTACTTC. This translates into CASSLRSAGEETQYF.